This T cell receptor beta chain was identified in a study of T cells in localized non-small cell lung cancer. Study-wide findings and caveats: Sequencing involved a lone tumor region, leaving heterogeneity possible. Longer overall survival was seen with higher T cell density measured in blood. Tumor showed lower T cell clonality than uninvolved adjacent lung, where it was highest. Across samples, adjacent lung featured a median 57 of the top 100 tumor clones.

After removal of 3 bases from V and 7 bases from J, the junction contained 5 bases not matched to a gene. The CDR3 sequence is 14 residues long. Germline CDR1 is MDHEN and CDR2 is SYDVKM. Notes on this clone: Its specificity is unknown.

Clones were read by immunoSEQ multiplex PCR, and TCRdb kept only the in-frame ones, dropping some. In the table there are around 91,000 clones, about 91% of which are singletons. The rearrangement uses TRBV28 and TRBJ1-5, with 8 bases identical to TRBD1. The material was peripheral blood, obtained before any cancer treatment. This receptor was obtained from a man between 40 and 70 years old with stage I squamous cell lung carcinoma. The CDR3 is CASSFTGGRQPQHF. CDR3 nucleotides: TGTGCCAGCAGTTTTACAGGGGGACGGCAGCCCCAGCATTTT.